This T cell receptor (beta chain) was captured in a study of cytomegalovirus exposure and HLA in healthy donors. PCR employed 60 Vbeta and 13 Jbeta primers. Sequenced by immunoSEQ multiplex PCR; TCRdb stores in-frame clones only, minus some. The top ten clones hold around 8.5% of a sample with 130,000 or so clones, more than 70% of them seen once. Findings of the study overall: Overall, about 160 TCR beta chains were annotated as cytomegalovirus-associated.

This clone has only one observation. The antigen is undetermined. The sequencing input was PBMCs. The TCR was taken from a woman in her forties or fifties in good health and CMV-seropositive.

In DNA, the CDR3 is TGTGCCAGTAGTATAAAGGCGACAGTGGATTCACAGTACTTC. It specifies CASSIKATVDSQYF. The chain has TRBV19 and TRBJ2-7, with TRBD1 as a possible D gene (5 bases). The CDR3 spans 14 residues. The germline V gene has CDR1 LNHDA and CDR2 SQIVND (reference sequence). V lost 2 bases and J 10 bases, leaving 18 bases between the germline ends.